This TCR beta chain was captured in a study of blood T cell repertoires in COVID-19. Study in general: COVID-19 samples collected from the United States, Italy and Spain covered acute and convalescent phases. Sample material is recorded as cDNA or gDNA derived from T cells, B-cell-depleted T cells, or PBMCs.

Authors' data handling: Amplified reference gene primers provided the basis for estimating nucleated cell counts. TCRdb keeps only in-frame clones here, not all; method: immunoSEQ multiplex PCR. That table furnishes V, J and clone size, whereas the DNA furnished D and trimming. Seen here are about 66,000 clones, approximately 86% observed once, and the top ten hold about 6.2%. The CDR3 loop spans 15 amino acids. Trimming removed 3 bases from V and 0 bases from J, with 9 bases in between. Per germline, CDR1 LGHDT and CDR2 YNNKEL (reference sequence). This clone was counted once. This TCR was recovered from a man aged 55 to 69 with acute or convalescent COVID-19. The genes are TRBV3-1 (or the pseudogene TRBV3-2) and TRBJ1-3; D not resolved. Sequencing was done on a sample of peripheral blood. This chain's CDR3 is CASSHGGNSGNTIYF. As DNA, the CDR3 is TGTGCCAGCAGCCACGGCGGAAACTCTGGAAACACCATATATTTT.